This T cell receptor (beta chain) was identified in a study of Ad26.COV2.S vaccination and SARS-CoV-2 variants. Notes on the study in general: Vaccine and placebo recipients had similar non-spike TCR breadth.

Generated by immunoSEQ multiplex PCR, the TCRdb table keeps only in-frame clones and is missing some. The repertoire consists of 350,000 to 450,000 clones, with approximately 84% occurring once and the leading ten covering around 3%. With respect to this clone: Antigen unknown.

V shed 3 bases, J shed 0 bases, and the junction held 7 bases outside the gene matches. This CDR3 spans 15 amino acids. Per the germline V gene, CDR1 is DFQATT and CDR2 is SNEGSKA (reference sequence). Treatment: about 20 received Ad26.COV2.S at low or high dose, single or two shots; about 5 received placebo; per-sample allocation not given. Sampling happened 63 days after the first vaccine or placebo injection. In the vaccine, an Ad26 vector expressed the SARS-CoV-2 spike of the Wuhan strain. The origin of this receptor is a person aged 18-60 years who received the Ad26.COV2.S COVID-19 vaccine or a placebo. The rearrangement uses TRBV20-1 and TRBJ1-1; the match to TRBD1 covers 7 bases. The material sequenced was peripheral blood, taken in a trial of Ad26.COV2.S vaccine versus placebo. CDR3 sequence reads: CSASPGTEMNTEAFF. The CDR3 DNA is TGCAGTGCTAGTCCCGGGACAGAAATGAACACTGAAGCTTTCTTT.